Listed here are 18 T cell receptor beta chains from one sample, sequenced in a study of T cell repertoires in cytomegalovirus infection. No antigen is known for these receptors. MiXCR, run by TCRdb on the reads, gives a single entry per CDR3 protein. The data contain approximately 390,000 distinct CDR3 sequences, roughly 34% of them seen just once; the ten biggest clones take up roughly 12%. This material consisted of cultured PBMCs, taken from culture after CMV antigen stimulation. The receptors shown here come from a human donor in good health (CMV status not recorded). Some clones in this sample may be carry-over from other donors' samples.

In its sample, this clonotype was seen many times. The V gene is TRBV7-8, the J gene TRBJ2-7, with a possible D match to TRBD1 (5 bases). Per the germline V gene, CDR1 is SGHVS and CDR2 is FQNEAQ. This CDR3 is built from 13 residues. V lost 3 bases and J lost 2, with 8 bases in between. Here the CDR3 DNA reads TGTGCCAGCAGCTTGGACACCACCTACGAGCAGTACTTC. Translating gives CASSLDTTYEQYF. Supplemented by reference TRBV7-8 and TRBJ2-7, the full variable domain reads GAGVSQSPRYKVAKRGQDVALRCDPISGHVSLFWYQQALGQGPEFLTYFQNEAQLDKSGLPSDRFFAERPEGSVSTLKIQRTQQEDSAVYLCASSLDTTYEQYFGPGTRLTVT.

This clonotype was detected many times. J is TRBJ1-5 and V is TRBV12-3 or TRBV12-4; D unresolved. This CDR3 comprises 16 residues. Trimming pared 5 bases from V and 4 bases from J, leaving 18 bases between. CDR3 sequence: CASSSSVRGKNQPQHF. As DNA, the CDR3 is TGTGCCAGCAGTAGTAGTGTTCGGGGTAAAAATCAGCCCCAGCATTTT.

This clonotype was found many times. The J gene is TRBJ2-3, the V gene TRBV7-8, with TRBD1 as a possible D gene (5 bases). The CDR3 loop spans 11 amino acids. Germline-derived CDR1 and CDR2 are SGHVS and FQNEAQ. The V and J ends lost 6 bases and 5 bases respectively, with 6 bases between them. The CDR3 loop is CASSRGDTQYF. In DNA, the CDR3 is TGTGCCAGCAGTAGGGGAGATACGCAGTATTTT.

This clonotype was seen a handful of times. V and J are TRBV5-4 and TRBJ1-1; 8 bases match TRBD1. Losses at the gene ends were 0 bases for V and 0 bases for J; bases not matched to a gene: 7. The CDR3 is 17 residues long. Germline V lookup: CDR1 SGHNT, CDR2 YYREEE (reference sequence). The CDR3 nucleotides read TGTGCCAGCAGCTTGGGGTTGAGACAGGGGCTGAACACTGAAGCTTTCTTT. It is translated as CASSLGLRQGLNTEAFF.

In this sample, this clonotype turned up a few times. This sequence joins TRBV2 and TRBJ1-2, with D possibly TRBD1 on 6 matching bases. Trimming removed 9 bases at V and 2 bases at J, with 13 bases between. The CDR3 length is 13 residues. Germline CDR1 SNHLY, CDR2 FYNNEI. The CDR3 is CARTRQANYGYTF. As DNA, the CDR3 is TGTGCCAGGACTCGACAGGCGAACTATGGCTACACCTTC.

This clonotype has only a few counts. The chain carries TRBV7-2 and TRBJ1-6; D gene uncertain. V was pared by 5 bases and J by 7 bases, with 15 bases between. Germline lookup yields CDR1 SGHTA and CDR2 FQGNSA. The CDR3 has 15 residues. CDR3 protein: CASSTDPYPNSPLHF. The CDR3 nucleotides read TGTGCCAGCAGCACGGATCCATACCCGAATTCACCCCTCCACTTT. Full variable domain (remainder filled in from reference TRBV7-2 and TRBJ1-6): GAGVSQSPSNKVTEKGKDVELRCDPISGHTALYWYRQSLGQGLEFLIYFQGNSAPDKSGLPSDRFSAERTGGSVSTLTIQRTQQEDSAVYLCASSTDPYPNSPLHFGNGTRLTVT.

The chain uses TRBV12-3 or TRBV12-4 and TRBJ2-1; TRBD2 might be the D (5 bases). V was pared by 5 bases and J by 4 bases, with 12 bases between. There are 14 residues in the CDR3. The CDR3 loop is CASSPRGMYNEQFF. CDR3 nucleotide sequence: TGTGCCAGCAGTCCCCGGGGTATGTACAATGAGCAGTTCTTC.

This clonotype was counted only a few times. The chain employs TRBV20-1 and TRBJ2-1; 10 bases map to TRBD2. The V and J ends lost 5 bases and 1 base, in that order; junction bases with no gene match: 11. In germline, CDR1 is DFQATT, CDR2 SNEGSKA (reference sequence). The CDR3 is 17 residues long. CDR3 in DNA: TGCAGTGCTGGCTTTGTGCTAGCGGGAGTGTCCTACAATGAGCAGTTCTTC. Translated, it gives CSAGFVLAGVSYNEQFF.

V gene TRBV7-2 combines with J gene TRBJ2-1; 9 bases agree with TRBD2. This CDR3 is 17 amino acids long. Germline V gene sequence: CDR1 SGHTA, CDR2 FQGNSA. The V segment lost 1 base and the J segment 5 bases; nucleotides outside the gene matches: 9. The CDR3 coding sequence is TGTGCCAGCAGCTTAGTCCCCGCGGGAGGGCAAGACAATGAGCAGTTCTTC. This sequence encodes CASSLVPAGGQDNEQFF.

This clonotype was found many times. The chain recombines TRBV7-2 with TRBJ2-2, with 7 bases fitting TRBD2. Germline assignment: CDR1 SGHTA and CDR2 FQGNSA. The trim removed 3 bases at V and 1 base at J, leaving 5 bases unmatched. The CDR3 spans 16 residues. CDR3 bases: TGTGCCAGCAGCTTCCGAGCTAGCGGGAACACCGGGGAGCTGTTTTTT. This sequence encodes CASSFRASGNTGELFF.

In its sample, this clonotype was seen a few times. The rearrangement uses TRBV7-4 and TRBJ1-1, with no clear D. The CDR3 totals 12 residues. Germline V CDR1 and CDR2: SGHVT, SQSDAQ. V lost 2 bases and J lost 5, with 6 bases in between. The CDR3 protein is CASSLIETEAFF. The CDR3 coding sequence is TGTGCCAGCAGCTTAATAGAGACTGAAGCTTTCTTT.

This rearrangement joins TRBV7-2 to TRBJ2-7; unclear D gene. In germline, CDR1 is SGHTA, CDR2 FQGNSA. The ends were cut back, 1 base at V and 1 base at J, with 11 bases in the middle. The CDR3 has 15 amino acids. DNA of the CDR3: TGTGCCAGCAGCTTAGATTTTGCGACGTCCTACGAGCAGTACGTC. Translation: CASSLDFATSYEQYV.

CDR3 region: CASSRQGLYSNQPQHF. The CDR3 DNA sequence: TGTGCCAGCAGCCGACAGGGTCTCTATAGCAATCAGCCCCAGCATTTT. This chain joins TRBV7-2 and TRBJ1-5, with 7 nucleotides matching TRBD1. The CDR3 length is 16 residues. CDR1 and CDR2 (germline): SGHTA, FQGNSA. The ends lost 5 bases at V and 0 bases at J; junction bases unmatched: 7.

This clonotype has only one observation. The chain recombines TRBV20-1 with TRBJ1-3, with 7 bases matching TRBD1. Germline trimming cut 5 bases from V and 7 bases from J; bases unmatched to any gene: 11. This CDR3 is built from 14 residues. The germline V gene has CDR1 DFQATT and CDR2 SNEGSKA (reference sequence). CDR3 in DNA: TGCAGTGCTTCAAGCTCCGACAGGGCTAACACCATATATTTT. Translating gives CSASSSDRANTIYF.

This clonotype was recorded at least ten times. CDR3 DNA sequence: TGTGCCAGCAGCTTTTACGGGACCGTAGGCAATGAGCAGTTCTTC. Its translation: CASSFYGTVGNEQFF. The chain has TRBV7-8 and TRBJ2-1, with D possibly being TRBD1 or TRBD2 (5 bases each). CDR1 is SGHVS, CDR2 FQNEAQ, per germline. Deletions cut 3 bases from V and 6 bases from J, with 15 bases between. The length of the CDR3 is 15 residues.

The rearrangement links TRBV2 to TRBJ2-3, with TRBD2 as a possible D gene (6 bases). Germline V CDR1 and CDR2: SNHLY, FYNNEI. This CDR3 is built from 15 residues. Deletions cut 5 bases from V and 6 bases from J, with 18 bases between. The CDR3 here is CASSTRDSQSDTQYF. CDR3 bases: TGTGCCAGCAGTACAAGGGACTCACAGTCCGATACGCAGTATTTT.

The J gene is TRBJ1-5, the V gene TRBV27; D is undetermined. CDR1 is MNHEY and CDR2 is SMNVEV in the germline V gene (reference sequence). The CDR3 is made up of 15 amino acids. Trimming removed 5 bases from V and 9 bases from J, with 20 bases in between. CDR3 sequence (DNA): TGTGCCAGCAGTCAACACGGAACCCAAACGGGGCCCCAGCATTTT. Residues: CASSQHGTQTGPQHF.

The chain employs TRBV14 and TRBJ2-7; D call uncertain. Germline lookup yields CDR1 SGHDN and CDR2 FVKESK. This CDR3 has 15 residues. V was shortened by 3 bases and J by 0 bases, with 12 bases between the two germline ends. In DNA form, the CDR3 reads TGTGCCAGCAGCCAGGACCGGGCCCTCTCCTACGAGCAGTACTTC. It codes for CASSQDRALSYEQYF.